Listed here are 5 T cell receptor beta chains from one sample, sequenced in a study of Graves' ophthalmopathy and Graves' hyperthyroidism. TCR beta CDR3 regions were amplified from RNA transcripts. An opening RT-PCR round employed HTBI primers and preceded a second-round multiplex PCR. MiXCR was run by TCRdb on the multiplex PCR reads, yielding one entry per CDR3 protein. The sample lists around 340,000 distinct CDR3 sequences; 15% to 20% were seen once. The sequenced sample consisted of peripheral blood. Receptors originate from an adult man with Graves' ophthalmopathy.

The rearrangement uses TRBV6-1 and TRBJ1-5; no definite D call. Trimming took off 2 bases at V and 1 base at J, with 6 bases between the two ends. Germline loops: CDR1 MNHNS, CDR2 SASEGT. The CDR3 loop spans 14 amino acids. In DNA form, the CDR3 reads TGTGCCAGCAGTGAATATGGGAGCAATCAGCCCCAGCATTTT. This encodes CASSEYGSNQPQHF.

This clonotype was counted at least ten times. The chain carries TRBV29-1 and TRBJ1-1, with a weak D call TRBD1 (5 bases). This CDR3 region has 14 residues. V lost 3 bases and J 1 base, leaving 12 bases between the germline ends. Per the germline V gene, CDR1 is SQVTM and CDR2 is ANQGSEA. The CDR3: CSVEAGRENTEAFF. In DNA, the CDR3 is TGCAGCGTTGAGGCGGGCAGGGAGAACACTGAAGCTTTCTTT.

This clonotype has ten or more counts. The chain couples TRBV28 to TRBJ1-5; a weak D match, TRBD1 (5 bases). The V gene's germline CDR1 is MDHEN and CDR2 SYDVKM. V shed 6 bases and J shed 2 bases, with 14 bases lying between them. The CDR3 is made up of 15 amino acids. Written as DNA, the CDR3 is TGTGCCAGCAGCTCTGGGGGATCGGGCAATCAGCCCCAGCATTTT. It encodes CASSSGGSGNQPQHF.

There are many counts of this clonotype. The chain combines TRBV7-3 with TRBJ2-2; no definite D call. Trimming left V 6 bases short and J 3 bases short, with 11 bases between. Germline loops: CDR1 SGHTA, CDR2 FQGTGA. CDR3 length: 14 amino acids. CDR3 protein: CASRRLGDTGELFF. For the CDR3, the DNA is TGTGCCAGCAGGAGGCTGGGCGACACCGGGGAGCTGTTTTTT.

The V call is TRBV20-1, the J call TRBJ2-5; 7 nucleotides agree with TRBD1. The CDR3 totals 11 residues. V was clipped by 3 bases and J by 12 bases; unmatched bases: 7. Germline-derived CDR1 and CDR2 are DFQATT and SNEGSKA (reference sequence). CDR3 in amino acids: CSARDRQGEYF. Here the CDR3 DNA reads TGCAGTGCTAGGGACAGGCAGGGAGAGTACTTC.